What follows are 10 T cell receptor beta chains derived from one specimen sequenced in a study of cytomegalovirus exposure and HLA in healthy donors. PCR employed 60 Vbeta and 13 Jbeta primers. The assay was immunoSEQ multiplex PCR, and TCRdb's table has in-frame clones only and misses some. The table records about 120,000 clones, more than 70% of them present only once. Sequences were obtained from PBMCs. The receptors here all came from a middle-aged man in good health and CMV-seropositive.

The rearrangement uses TRBV7-8 and TRBJ2-5, with D unclear. The germline CDR1 and CDR2 sequences are SGHVS and FQNEAQ. V lost 5 bases, J lost 0 bases, and 13 bases lay in between. The CDR3 spans 15 residues. The CDR3 sequence: CASSLFHSYQETQYF. CDR3 bases: TGTGCCAGCAGCCTTTTCCACTCATACCAAGAGACCCAGTACTTC.

The chain links TRBV11-3 to TRBJ2-7; no clear D. Trimming took 1 base from V and 1 from J, leaving 8 bases between them. CDR1 and CDR2 (germline): SGHNT, YENEEA. The CDR3 runs to 14 residues. The DNA for the CDR3 is TGTGCCAGCAGCTTAGGTATCTCTTCCTACGAGCAGTACTTC. Its translation is CASSLGISSYEQYF.

V and J are TRBV27 and TRBJ1-1; the D is unclear. In germline, CDR1 is MNHEY, CDR2 SMNVEV (reference sequence). This CDR3 is 14 amino acids long. Trimming removed 0 bases from V and 2 bases from J, with 7 bases in between. CDR3 DNA: TGTGCCAGCAGTTTATCGCGGAGAAACACTGAAGCTTTCTTT. This gives the protein CASSLSRRNTEAFF.

The chain couples TRBV21-1 to TRBJ1-1; no DNA check was done on the table's D call, TRBD1. TRBV21-1 constitutes a pseudogene. The CDR3 spans 16 residues. The CDR3 spells CASSPTLQGMNTEAFF. CDR3 bases: TGTGCCAGCAGCCCCACTCTACAGGGGATGAACACTGAAGCTTTCTTT.

This clone was counted only a few times. The chain combines TRBV11-2 with TRBJ2-7; TRBD2 might be the D (6 bases). The CDR3 has 16 residues. Germline CDR1 reads SGHAT; CDR2 reads FQNNGV. V dropped 1 base and J dropped 0 bases, with 13 bases sitting between them. CDR3 sequence: CASSLAGRGSSYEQYF. The CDR3 nucleotides are TGTGCCAGCAGCTTAGCGGGACGGGGGAGCTCCTACGAGCAGTACTTC.

For this clone: Other DNA variants within this sample encode the same CDR3. The DNA of the CDR3 is TGCGCCAGCAGCCAAGAGCGGGGGTGGGGGCTGGAGACCCAGTACTTC. Translated: CASSQERGWGLETQYF. The V and J genes are TRBV4-3 and TRBJ2-5; tentative D call: TRBD2 (7 bases). CDR3 size: 16 residues. The germline V gene has CDR1 LGHNA and CDR2 YSLEER. The V end lost 0 bases, the J end lost 5 bases, and 16 bases lay between the germline ends.

The CDR3 DNA sequence: TGTGCCAGCAGTGACTACAGAAACACTGAAGCTTTCTTT. Translated: CASSDYRNTEAFF. This chain joins TRBV25-1 and TRBJ1-1; no definite D call. This CDR3 spans 13 amino acids. Germline loops: CDR1 MGHDK, CDR2 SYGVNS. The V gene lost 3 bases and the J gene lost 2 bases, with 7 bases spanning the gap.

This clone showed up just a few times. The genes are TRBV5-1 and TRBJ2-6; no reliable D call. Germline lookup yields CDR1 SGHRS and CDR2 YFSETQ. The CDR3 covers 15 residues. Trimming cost V 9 bases and J 0 bases, with 13 bases left between them. In nucleotides, the CDR3 is TGCGCCACCTCTCCAGGTGCCTCTGGGGCCAACGTCCTGACTTTC. The encoded protein is CATSPGASGANVLTF.

This clone was seen once. The chain is built from TRBV5-1 and TRBJ2-7; 9 bases are a match to TRBD1. The V gene's germline CDR1 is SGHRS and CDR2 YFSETQ. V was pared by 0 bases and J by 12 bases, with 7 bases of the junction left unmatched. The CDR3 extends over 13 amino acids. CDR3 sequence: CASSLEQGAALYF. CDR3 in DNA: TGCGCCAGCAGCTTGGAACAGGGGGCGGCCCTGTACTTC.

The V gene is TRBV27, the J gene TRBJ1-2; 8 bases align to TRBD1. This CDR3 has 12 residues. The trim removed 6 bases at V and 4 bases at J, leaving 1 base unmatched. CDR1 is MNHEY, CDR2 SMNVEV, per germline (reference sequence). CDR3 loop: CASRTGVYGYTF. The CDR3 nucleotides are TGTGCCAGCAGGACAGGGGTCTATGGCTACACCTTC.